The 15 T cell receptor beta chains presented below share a single source sample, sequenced in a study of cytomegalovirus exposure and HLA in healthy donors. The PCR was carried out with 60 Vbeta primers and 13 Jbeta primers. TCRdb's copy holds only in-frame clones and misses some; the assay was immunoSEQ multiplex PCR. The sample yields fewer than 130,000 clones, approximately 79% seen once. Material: PBMCs. These receptors came from a man in his thirties or forties in good health and CMV-seropositive.

This chain uses TRBV18 with TRBJ2-4, with TRBD1 identical over 7 bases. CDR3 length: 14 residues. Germline CDR1 reads KGHSH; CDR2 reads LQKENI. With V trimmed by 4 bases and J by 8 bases, 8 bases remained unmatched. The CDR3 reads CASSLDRDGDIQYF. The CDR3, as DNA: TGTGCCAGCTCACTAGACAGGGACGGTGACATTCAGTACTTC.

The CDR3 nucleotides are TGTGCCAGCAGCCAAATCAGTTATGAAGCTTTCTTT. Amino acids: CASSQISYEAFF. This sequence joins TRBV7-2 and TRBJ1-1; D remains unclear. Germline V gene lookup returns CDR1 SGHTA and CDR2 FQGNSA. The CDR3 runs 12 residues. The ends were cut back, 5 bases at V and 7 bases at J, with 11 bases in the middle.

The CDR3 loop reads CASSLERGGLNTQYF. For the CDR3, the DNA is TGTGCCAGCAGCTTAGAGCGGGGGGGCTTGAATACGCAGTATTTT. V is TRBV11-2 and J is TRBJ2-3, with 9 nucleotides matching TRBD2. The CDR3 has 15 amino acids. Germline V CDR1 and CDR2: SGHAT, FQNNGV. V lost 0 bases to trimming and J lost 7 bases; unmatched junction nucleotides: 5.

The chain is built from TRBV7-9 and TRBJ2-7, with D possibly matching TRBD2 (7 bases). The CDR3 contains 16 residues. Between the trimmed V and J ends, which lost 2 bases and 2 bases, there was a span of 16 bases. CDR1 is SEHNR and CDR2 is FQNEAQ in the germline V gene (reference sequence). The CDR3 protein is CASSLLGGGGTYEQYF. The CDR3 DNA reads as TGTGCCAGCAGCTTATTAGGGGGGGGAGGCACCTACGAGCAGTACTTC.

The table lists this clone with a few counts. The chain joins TRBV28 to TRBJ1-2; D gene unclear. The CDR3 loop spans 13 amino acids. V was cut by 7 bases and J by 3 bases, with 12 bases left in between. Germline V gene data show CDR1 as MDHEN and CDR2 as SYDVKM. Here the CDR3 reads CASTPFRYYGYTF. The CDR3 coding sequence is TGTGCCAGCACCCCCTTCCGGTACTATGGCTACACCTTC.

This chain uses TRBV6-6 with TRBJ2-2; no definite D call. The CDR3 is 13 amino acids. V gave up 6 bases and J gave up 6 bases, with 11 bases separating them. From germline, CDR1 is MNHNY and CDR2 SVGAGI (reference sequence). CDR3 nucleotides: TGTGCCAGCAGAGCTACCCCCCCCGGGGAGCTGTTTTTT. Translated: CASRATPPGELFF.

CDR3 DNA sequence: TGTGCCAGTAGTATTAGGGGGGGCGAATCTAATGGCTACACCTTC. Translation gives CASSIRGGESNGYTF. The chain is built from TRBV19 and TRBJ1-2, with a possible D match to TRBD1 (6 bases). Trimming took off 3 bases at V and 6 bases at J, with 17 bases between the two ends. CDR3 length: 15 amino acids. Germline-derived CDR1 and CDR2 are LNHDA and SQIVND (reference sequence).

The rearrangement uses TRBV18 and TRBJ2-3, with D perhaps TRBD2 (6 bases). Germline V gene lookup returns CDR1 KGHSH and CDR2 LQKENI. The CDR3 has 16 amino acids. V lost 6 bases, J lost 1 base, and 17 bases lay in between. The CDR3 reads CASSGGLSSRTDTQYF. For the CDR3, the DNA is TGTGCCAGCTCGGGCGGACTATCCTCACGCACAGATACGCAGTATTTT.

The V and J genes are TRBV14 and TRBJ1-1, with 8 positions matching TRBD1. This CDR3 has 16 amino acids. The germline gives CDR1 SGHDN, CDR2 FVKESK. The V segment lost 4 bases and the J segment 0 bases; nucleotides outside the gene matches: 7. The CDR3 DNA follows: TGTGCCAGCAGCCCCTGGACAGGGCTTATGAACACTGAAGCTTTCTTT. This translates into CASSPWTGLMNTEAFF.

In DNA form, the CDR3 reads TGTGCCAGCAGCTTAAGTGGGGGGGCCACCGATACGCAGTATTTT. It encodes CASSLSGGATDTQYF. The rearrangement joins TRBV7-3 to TRBJ2-3; the D gene is possibly TRBD2 (7 bases). The germline V and J ends were trimmed by 1 base and 6 bases, with 14 bases remaining between them. Germline V gives CDR1 SGHTA, CDR2 FQGTGA. This CDR3 has 15 amino acids. The entire variable domain, with the rest obtained from reference TRBV7-3 and TRBJ2-3, is as follows: GAGVSQTPSNKVTEKGKYVELRCDPISGHTALYWYRQSLGQGPEFLIYFQGTGAADDSGLPNDRFFAVRPEGSVSTLKIQRTERGDSAVYLCASSLSGGATDTQYFGPGTRLTVL.

The chain couples TRBV6-1 to TRBJ2-5, with D possibly matching TRBD1 (5 bases). This CDR3 has 15 residues. Germline-derived CDR1 and CDR2 are MNHNS and SASEGT. Trimming left V 8 bases short and J 2 bases short, with 18 bases between. The CDR3 reads CASRYLGRDQETQYF. The CDR3 DNA sequence: TGTGCCAGCCGATACCTCGGCAGGGATCAAGAGACCCAGTACTTC.

V is TRBV2 and J is TRBJ1-5, with D maybe TRBD1 (6 bases). CDR1 and CDR2 (germline): SNHLY, FYNNEI. V lost 5 bases and J 4 bases, leaving 12 bases between the germline ends. This CDR3 has 14 amino acids. In nucleotides, the CDR3 is TGTGCCAGCAGTTATTGGGGGCCAAATCAGCCCCAGCATTTT. Translation: CASSYWGPNQPQHF.

The V call is TRBV10-3, the J call TRBJ2-7; 7 bases line up with TRBD1. The CDR3 contains 15 residues. The germline V gene encodes CDR1 ENHRY and CDR2 SYGVKD. Germline trimming cut 5 bases from V and 0 bases from J; bases unmatched to any gene: 7. CDR3 sequence reads: CAISYGQGVSYEQYF. For the CDR3, the DNA is TGTGCCATCAGTTATGGTCAGGGGGTCTCCTACGAGCAGTACTTC.

This clone turned up a few times. V usage is TRBV5-1 and J usage is TRBJ2-7, with D tentatively TRBD1 (6 bases). Between the trimmed V and J ends, which lost 4 bases and 7 bases, there was a span of 12 bases. The CDR3 extends over 12 amino acids. Germline CDR1 SGHRS, CDR2 YFSETQ. The DNA of the CDR3 is TGCGCCAGCAGCCTCGGACAGACTGAGCAGTACTTC. Its translation: CASSLGQTEQYF.

V and J are TRBV30 and TRBJ2-3; 9 nucleotides line up with TRBD2. This CDR3 comprises 16 residues. V gave up 1 base and J gave up 4 bases; unmatched junction bases: 9. Germline V CDR1 and CDR2: GTSNPN, SVGIG (reference sequence). CDR3 protein: CAWSEVMAGGPDTQYF. In DNA form, the CDR3 reads TGTGCCTGGAGTGAGGTGATGGCGGGGGGGCCAGATACGCAGTATTTT.